This T cell receptor (beta chain) was obtained from a study of T cell responses to AZD1222 COVID-19 vaccine. Sequencing used immunoSEQ multiplex PCR; TCRdb keeps in-frame clones, though not all of them. The sample holds some 110,000 clones; over 75% are singletons and the top ten take around 7%. The V segment lost 4 bases and the J segment 6 bases; nucleotides outside the gene matches: 10. This CDR3 comprises 14 residues. Germline assignment: CDR1 GTSNPN and CDR2 SVGIG (reference sequence). This TCR derives from an adult in good health. The rearrangement links TRBV30 to TRBJ2-3; 7 bases are a match to TRBD2. The input for sequencing was peripheral blood, taken on day 0 of AZD1222 vaccination. The chain's CDR3 is CAWIIPGGPDTQYF. CDR3 bases: TGTGCCTGGATTATCCCGGGGGGTCCGGATACGCAGTATTTT.